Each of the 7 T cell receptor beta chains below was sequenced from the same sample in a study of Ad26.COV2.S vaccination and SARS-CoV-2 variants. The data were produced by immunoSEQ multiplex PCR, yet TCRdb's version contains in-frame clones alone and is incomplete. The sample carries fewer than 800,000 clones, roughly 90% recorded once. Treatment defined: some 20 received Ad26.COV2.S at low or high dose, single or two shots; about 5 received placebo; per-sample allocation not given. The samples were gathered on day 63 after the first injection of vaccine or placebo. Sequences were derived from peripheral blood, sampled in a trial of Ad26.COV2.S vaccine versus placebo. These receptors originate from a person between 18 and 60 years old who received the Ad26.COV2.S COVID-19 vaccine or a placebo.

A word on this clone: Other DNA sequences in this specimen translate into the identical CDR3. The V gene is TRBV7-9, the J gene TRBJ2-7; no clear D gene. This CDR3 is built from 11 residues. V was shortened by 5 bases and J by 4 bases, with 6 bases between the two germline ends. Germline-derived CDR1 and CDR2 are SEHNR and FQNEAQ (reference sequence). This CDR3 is CASSPSYEQYF. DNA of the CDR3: TGTGCCAGCAGCCCCTCGTACGAGCAGTACTTC.

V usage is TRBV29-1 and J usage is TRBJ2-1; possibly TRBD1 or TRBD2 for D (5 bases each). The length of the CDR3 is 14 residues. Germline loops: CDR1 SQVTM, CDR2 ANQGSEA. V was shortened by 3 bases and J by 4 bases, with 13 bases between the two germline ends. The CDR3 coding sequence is TGCAGCGTTGACGAGGGGTGGGTTTACAATGAGCAGTTCTTC. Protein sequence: CSVDEGWVYNEQFF.

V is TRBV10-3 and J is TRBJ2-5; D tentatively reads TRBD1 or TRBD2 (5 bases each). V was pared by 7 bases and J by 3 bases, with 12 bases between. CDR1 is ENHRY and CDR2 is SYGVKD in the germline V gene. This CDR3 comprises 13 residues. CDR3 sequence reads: CAITPGGEETQYF. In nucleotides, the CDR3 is TGTGCCATCACCCCTGGGGGAGAAGAGACCCAGTACTTC.

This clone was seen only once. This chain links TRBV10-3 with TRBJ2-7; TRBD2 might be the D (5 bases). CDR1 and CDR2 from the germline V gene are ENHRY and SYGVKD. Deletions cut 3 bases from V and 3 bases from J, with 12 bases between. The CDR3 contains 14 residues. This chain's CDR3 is CAISDPRLNYEQYF. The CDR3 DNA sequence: TGTGCCATCAGTGATCCCCGACTAAACTACGAGCAGTACTTC.

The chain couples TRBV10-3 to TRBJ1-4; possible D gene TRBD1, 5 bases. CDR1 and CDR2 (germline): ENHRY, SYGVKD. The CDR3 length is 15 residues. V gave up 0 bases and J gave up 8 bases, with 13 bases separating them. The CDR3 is CAISESGQPGEKLFF. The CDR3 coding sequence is TGTGCCATCAGTGAGTCGGGGCAGCCTGGGGAAAAACTGTTTTTT.

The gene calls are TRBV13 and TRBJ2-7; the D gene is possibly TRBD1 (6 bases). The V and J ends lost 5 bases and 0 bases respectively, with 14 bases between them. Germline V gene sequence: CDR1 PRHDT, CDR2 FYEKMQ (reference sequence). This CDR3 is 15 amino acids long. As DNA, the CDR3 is TGTGCCAGCAGCCCCGGACAGACCTTCTCCTACGAGCAGTACTTC. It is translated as CASSPGQTFSYEQYF.

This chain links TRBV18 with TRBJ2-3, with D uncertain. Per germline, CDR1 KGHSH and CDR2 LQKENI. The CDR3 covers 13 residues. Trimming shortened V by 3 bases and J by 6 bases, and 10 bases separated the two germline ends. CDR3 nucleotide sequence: TGTGCCAGCTCACCGACACCATCGGATACGCAGTATTTT. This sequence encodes CASSPTPSDTQYF.